Included here is one TCR beta chain sequence, with context. This record belongs to a study of tumor-infiltrating lymphocytes in oesophageal squamous cell carcinoma. TCRdb called the PCR reads again in MiXCR, with one record for every CDR3 protein. Of approximately 12,000 distinct CDR3 sequences in the sample, roughly 47% were seen once. There are 15 residues in the CDR3. Germline V gene lookup returns CDR1 MDHEN and CDR2 SYDVKM. V was shortened by 7 bases and J by 0 bases, with 13 bases between the two germline ends. This clonotype was obtained from a male donor with esophageal squamous cell carcinoma. The material sequenced was normal esophageal tissue next to the tumor. The rearrangement uses TRBV28 and TRBJ1-5; TRBD1 might be the D (5 bases). The CDR3 here is CASIPGGYSNQPQHF. The DNA of the CDR3 is TGTGCCAGCATACCCGGGGGTTATAGCAATCAGCCCCAGCATTTT. The full variable domain, rest sourced from reference TRBV28 and TRBJ1-5, is DVKVTQSSRYLVKRTGEKVFLECVQDMDHENMFWYRQDPGLGLRLIYFSYDVKMKEKGDIPEGYSVSREKKERFSLILESASTNQTSMYLCASIPGGYSNQPQHFGDGTRLSIL.